This T cell receptor (beta chain) was found in a study of T cell responses to AZD1222 COVID-19 vaccine. V shed 11 bases and J shed 6 bases, with 17 bases lying between them. Germline CDR1 LNHDA, CDR2 SQIVND (reference sequence). This CDR3 comprises 12 residues. Here immunoSEQ multiplex PCR was the method, and the copy in TCRdb shows in-frame clones only, minus some. The repertoire has some 95,000 clones, 70% to 90% of them found once; the top ten carry over 10%. The J gene is TRBJ2-7, the V gene TRBV19; D remains ambiguous. This TCR came from an adult who received the AZD1222 COVID-19 vaccine. Specimen: peripheral blood, collected 28 days after the second AZD1222 dose. The CDR3 loop is CASSILGSEQYF. CDR3 DNA: TGTGCCTCATCTATATTGGGATCCGAGCAGTACTTC. Complete variable domain (other parts from reference TRBV19 and TRBJ2-7): DGGITQSPKYLFRKEGQNVTLSCEQNLNHDAMYWYRQDPGQGLRLIYYSQIVNDFQKGDIAEGYSVSREKKESFPLTVTSAQKNPTAFYLCASSILGSEQYFGPGTRLTVT.